This T cell receptor beta chain came from a study of T cell responses to AZD1222 COVID-19 vaccine. Measured with immunoSEQ multiplex PCR; TCRdb has only the in-frame clones, and not every one. The sample shows 100,000 to 150,000 clones, around 92% of them seen only once. The germline V gene has CDR1 SGHTA and CDR2 FQGNSA. The CDR3 extends over 15 amino acids. J lost 7 bases, V lost 3 bases, and 6 bases had no gene match. Notes on the study in general: The donors showed a predominance of white British ancestry and of females, with possible underestimation of clonal diversity. Recipients of AZD1222 seropositive at baseline numbered only five or six. Researchers report vaccine-associated CD4 TCRs spanning spike, with dominance at 160-218 and 743-854.

As for this clone: The antigen remains unidentified.

The chain employs TRBV7-2 and TRBJ2-1, with 10 bases that match TRBD2. The material sequenced was peripheral blood, taken on day 0 of AZD1222 vaccination. The clonotype originates from an adult in good health. The CDR3 region is CASSFPSGGTNEQFF. The DNA of the CDR3 is TGTGCCAGCAGCTTTCCTAGCGGGGGTACGAATGAGCAGTTCTTC.